This T cell receptor (beta chain) was identified in a study of cytomegalovirus exposure and HLA in healthy donors. With respect to this clone: The target antigen is unknown.

Study results and caveats: Associated with cytomegalovirus, according to the listing, were fewer than 200 TCR beta chains.

Germline CDR1 reads SGHRS; CDR2 reads YFSETQ. The CDR3 extends over 19 amino acids. The V and J ends lost 0 bases and 4 bases, in that order; junction bases with no gene match: 9. The PCR employed 60 Vbeta primers together with 13 Jbeta primers. Data came from immunoSEQ multiplex PCR; TCRdb stores just in-frame clones and leaves some out. The sample holds approximately 110,000 clones, roughly 68% seen once. V is TRBV5-1 and J is TRBJ2-3; TRBD2 agrees at 15 bases. The receptor was derived from a woman aged 25 to 39 in good health and CMV-seronegative. The sequenced material came from PBMCs. The DNA of the CDR3 is TGCGCCAGCAGCTTGGATTTCGGACTAGCGGGAGGGTTGGCAGATACGCAGTATTTT. It is translated as CASSLDFGLAGGLADTQYF.